The clone carrying this T cell receptor beta chain was seen more than once but under ten times. This entry belongs to a study of T cell repertoires in cytomegalovirus infection. Study in general: CMV infection plus the matching HLA type was flagged by public TCR beta signatures.

TCRdb reprocessed the reads via MiXCR and lists one record per CDR3 protein. The sample yields around 300,000 distinct CDR3 sequences, over 7.5% seen once. The V gene's germline CDR1 is MGHDK and CDR2 SYGVNS. The V end lost 3 bases, the J end lost 8 bases, and 14 bases lay between the germline ends. The CDR3 has 13 amino acids. Sequencing input: PBMCs. The TCR sequence derives from a human donor in good health (CMV status not recorded). Some clones in this sample may be carry-over from other donors' samples. The chain employs TRBV25-1 and TRBJ2-7, with D possibly matching TRBD2 (6 bases). CDR3 sequence reads: CASSEPGAVKQYF. In nucleotides, the CDR3 is TGTGCCAGCAGTGAGCCGGGAGCCGTCAAGCAGTACTTC.